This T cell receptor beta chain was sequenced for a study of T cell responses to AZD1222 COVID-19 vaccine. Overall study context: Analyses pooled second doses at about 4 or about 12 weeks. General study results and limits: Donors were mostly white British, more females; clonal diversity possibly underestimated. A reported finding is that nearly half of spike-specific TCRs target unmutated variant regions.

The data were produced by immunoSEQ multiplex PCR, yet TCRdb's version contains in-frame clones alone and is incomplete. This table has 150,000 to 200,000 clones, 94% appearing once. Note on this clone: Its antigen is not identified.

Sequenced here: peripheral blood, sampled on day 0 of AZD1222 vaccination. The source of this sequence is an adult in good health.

This CDR3 is CASSVGTSGIIAYNEQFF. The CDR3, as DNA: TGTGCCAGCAGCGTTGGGACTAGCGGGATTATTGCCTACAATGAGCAGTTCTTC. V usage is TRBV9 and J usage is TRBJ2-1, with 13 positions matching TRBD2. V was clipped by 2 bases and J by 2 bases; unmatched bases: 7. CDR3 size: 18 residues. CDR1 is SGDLS and CDR2 is YYNGEE in the germline V gene.